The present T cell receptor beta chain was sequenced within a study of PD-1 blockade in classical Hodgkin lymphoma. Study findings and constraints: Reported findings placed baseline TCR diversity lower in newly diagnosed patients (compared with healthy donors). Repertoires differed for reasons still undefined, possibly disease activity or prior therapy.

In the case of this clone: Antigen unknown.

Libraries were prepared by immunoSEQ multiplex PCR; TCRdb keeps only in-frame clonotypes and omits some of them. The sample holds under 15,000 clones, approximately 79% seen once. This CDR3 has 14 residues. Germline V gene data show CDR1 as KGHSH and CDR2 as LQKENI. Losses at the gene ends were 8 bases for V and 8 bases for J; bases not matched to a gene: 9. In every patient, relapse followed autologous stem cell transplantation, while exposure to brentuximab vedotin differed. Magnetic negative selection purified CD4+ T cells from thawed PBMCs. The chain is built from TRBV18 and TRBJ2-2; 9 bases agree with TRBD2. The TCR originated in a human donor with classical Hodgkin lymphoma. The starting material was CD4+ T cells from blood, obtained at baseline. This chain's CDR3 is CASIAGAAEGELFF. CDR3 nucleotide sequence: TGTGCCAGCATAGCGGGGGCCGCCGAAGGGGAGCTGTTTTTT.